What follows are 10 T cell receptor beta chains derived from one specimen sequenced in a study of glioma-infiltrating T cells. TCR alpha and beta CDR3 regions were amplified from RNA using iRepertoire nested multiplex PCR. TCRdb called the multiplex PCR reads again in MiXCR, with one record for every CDR3 protein. The data show fewer than 500,000 distinct CDR3 sequences, roughly two fifths seen once. Sequencing was done on a sample of glioma tissue, nonneoplastic brain tissue, or PBMCs (not recorded which). The source of these receptors is a human donor with low-grade glioma or glioblastoma, undergoing nonglioma brain surgery, or in good health (not recorded which).

This chain links TRBV12-3 or TRBV12-4 with TRBJ2-1, with 11 positions matching TRBD2. Losses at the gene ends were 5 bases for V and 15 bases for J; bases not matched to a gene: 15. The CDR3 extends over 15 amino acids. The CDR3 sequence is CASSQLFSGRALRFF. In DNA form, the CDR3 reads TGTGCCAGCAGTCAGCTCTTTAGCGGGAGGGCCCTCCGGTTCTTC.

This clonotype was recorded a few times. The junction shows a germline mismatch at one end, possibly a read error. V gene TRBV12-3 or TRBV12-4 combines with J gene TRBJ2-2; D is possibly TRBD1 or TRBD2 (5 bases each). This CDR3 region has 15 residues. The CDR3 region has the DNA TGTGCCAGCAGTTTAAGAGGTGTTGGGGCCGGGAAGCTGTTTTTT. Translation: CASSLRGVGAGKLFF.

This clonotype was seen a handful of times. The chain carries TRBV19 and TRBJ2-2; 8 positions agree with TRBD2. V shed 10 bases and J 4 bases; nucleotides not matched to a gene: 17. Germline-derived CDR1 and CDR2 are LNHDA and SQIVND (reference sequence). This CDR3 has 17 residues. The DNA of the CDR3 is TGTGCCACCTCCCCTTGGGGGGGGAGCGGGGGCACCGGGGAGCTGTTTTTT. The encoded protein is CATSPWGGSGGTGELFF.

Of note for this clonotype: This may come from a read error, since a much larger clone is one base off. This rearrangement joins TRBV6-2 or TRBV6-3 to TRBJ2-1; the match to TRBD2 covers 9 bases. Germline CDR1 is MNHEY and CDR2 is SVGEGT. The CDR3 contains 16 residues. The CDR3 DNA is TGTGCCTGCAGGAAGGGGGAGGCGGGAGGGTACAATGAGCAGTTCTTC. This translates into CACRKGEAGGYNEQFF.

This chain joins TRBV7-9 and TRBJ2-5; possibly TRBD1 or TRBD2 for D (5 bases each). The V end was cut by 4 bases, the J end by 4 bases, with 19 bases between. This CDR3 spans 16 amino acids. The germline V gene has CDR1 SEHNR and CDR2 FQNEAQ (reference sequence). The CDR3 DNA is TGTGCCAGCAGCTCCGAACGGAGAGGGGTACGAGAGACCCAGTACTTC. Protein: CASSSERRGVRETQYF. The whole variable domain, remainder taken from reference TRBV7-9 and TRBJ2-5, is DTGVSQNPRHKITKRGQNVTFRCDPISEHNRLYWYRQTLGQGPEFLTYFQNEAQLEKSRLLSDRFSAERPKGSFSTLEIQRTEQGDSAMYLCASSSERRGVRETQYFGPGTRLLVL.

This clonotype was observed a few times. The CDR3 DNA reads as TGCGCCAGCAGCGTGGGGACAGCCATACCTAACTATGGCTACACCTTC. Translation: CASSVGTAIPNYGYTF. This rearrangement joins TRBV4-3 to TRBJ1-2, with TRBD1 matching over 7 bases. The CDR3 sequence is 16 residues long. The V and J ends lost 5 bases and 0 bases, in that order; junction bases with no gene match: 9. Germline lookup yields CDR1 LGHNA and CDR2 YSLEER.

The chain joins TRBV29-1 to TRBJ2-1; 8 nucleotides line up with TRBD1. Germline V lookup: CDR1 SQVTM, CDR2 ANQGSEA. The length of the CDR3 is 14 residues. V was pared by 5 bases and J by 6 bases, with 9 bases of the junction left unmatched. DNA for the CDR3: TGCAGCGTTAAGACAGGGGCGAGCCGCAATGAGCAGTTCTTC. Residues: CSVKTGASRNEQFF.

A note on this clonotype: A much larger clone is a single base away; this may be a read error. This sequence joins TRBV28 and TRBJ1-5; D is possibly TRBD1 (6 bases). Germline-derived CDR1 and CDR2 are MDHEN and SYDVKM. V gave up 2 bases and J gave up 6 bases, with 17 bases separating them. The CDR3 extends over 16 amino acids. DNA for the CDR3: TGTGCCAGCAGTTTAAGGTACAGGGCGCGAAGTCAGCCCCAGCATTTT. It encodes CASSLRYRARSQPQHF. The full variable domain, its missing parts supplied by reference TRBV28 and TRBJ1-5, is DVKVTQSSRYLVKRTGEKVFLECVQDMDHENMFWYRQDPGLGLRLIYFSYDVKMKEKGDIPEGYSVSREKKERFSLILESASTNQTSMYLCASSLRYRARSQPQHFGDGTRLSIL.

CDR3 protein: CASSLNRGSYEQYF. The CDR3 nucleotides are TGTGCCAGCAGCTTGAACAGAGGCTCCTACGAGCAGTACTTC. The chain has TRBV7-9 and TRBJ2-7; D ambiguous. The CDR3 is 14 amino acids. The V gene's germline CDR1 is SEHNR and CDR2 FQNEAQ (reference sequence). V lost 3 bases, J lost 0 bases, and 9 bases lay in between.

This clonotype was seen a few times. The chain joins TRBV4-1 to TRBJ1-3; D gene ambiguous. The length of the CDR3 is 15 residues. CDR1 is MGHRA, CDR2 YSYEKL, per germline. V gave up 0 bases and J gave up 0 bases, with 6 bases separating them. As DNA, the CDR3 is TGCGCCAGCAGCCAAGACAGTAGCTCTGGAAACACCATATATTTT. This encodes CASSQDSSSGNTIYF.